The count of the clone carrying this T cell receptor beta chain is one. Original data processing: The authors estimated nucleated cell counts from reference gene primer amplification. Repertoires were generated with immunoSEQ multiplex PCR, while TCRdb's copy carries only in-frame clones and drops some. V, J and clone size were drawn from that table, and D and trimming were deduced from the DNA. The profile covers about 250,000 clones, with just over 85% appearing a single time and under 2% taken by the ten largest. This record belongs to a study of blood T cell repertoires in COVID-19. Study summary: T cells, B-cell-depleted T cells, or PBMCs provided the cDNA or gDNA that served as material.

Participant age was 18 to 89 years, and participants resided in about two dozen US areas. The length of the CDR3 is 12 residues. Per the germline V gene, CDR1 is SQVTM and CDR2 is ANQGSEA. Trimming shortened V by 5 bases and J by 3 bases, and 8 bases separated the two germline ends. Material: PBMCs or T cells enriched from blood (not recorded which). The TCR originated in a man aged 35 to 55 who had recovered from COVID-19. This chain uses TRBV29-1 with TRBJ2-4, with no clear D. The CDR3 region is CSVREFKNIQYF. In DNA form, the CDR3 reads TGCAGCGTTAGAGAATTCAAAAACATTCAGTACTTC.